This passage covers 15 T cell receptor beta chains from one sample sequenced in a study of blood T cell repertoires in COVID-19. Libraries were prepared by immunoSEQ multiplex PCR; TCRdb keeps only in-frame clonotypes and omits some of them. The sample carries about 200,000 clones, 65% to 85% recorded once. The sample comprised peripheral blood. Receptors originate from an elderly woman with acute or convalescent COVID-19.

The chain employs TRBV5-8 and TRBJ1-5; 9 bases agree with TRBD1. The CDR3 is 14 amino acids. CDR1 SGHTS and CDR2 YDEGEE come from the germline V gene. V lost 7 bases and J lost 7; bases outside the gene matches: 9. Here the CDR3 DNA reads TGTGCCAGCCTTAGGACAGGGGAGGGCCAGCCCCAGCATTTT. It is translated as CASLRTGEGQPQHF. The full variable domain, its missing parts supplied by reference TRBV5-8 and TRBJ1-5, is EAGVTQSPTHLIKTRGQQATLRCSPISGHTSVYWYQQALGLGLQFLLWYDEGEERNRGNFPPRFSGRQFPNYSSELNVNALELEDSALYLCASLRTGEGQPQHFGDGTRLSIL.

This clone was picked up one time. The CDR3 DNA follows: TGTGCCAGCAGCTTAGTGGCTAGCGGGAGTTACGAGCAGTACTTC. Its translation: CASSLVASGSYEQYF. The chain combines TRBV7-2 with TRBJ2-7, with 10 bases fitting TRBD2. The CDR3 has 15 amino acids. V lost 1 base to trimming and J lost 4 bases; unmatched junction nucleotides: 4. CDR1 is SGHTA and CDR2 is FQGNSA in the germline V gene.

The CDR3 DNA reads TGTGCCAGCAGCTTACTAGCGGGAGGGCCGGGTGAGACCCAGTACTTC. It specifies CASSLLAGGPGETQYF. This chain uses TRBV7-2 with TRBJ2-5; 12 bases fit TRBD2. CDR3 length: 16 residues. V shed 2 bases, J shed 5 bases, and the junction held 6 bases outside the gene matches. Germline V lookup: CDR1 SGHTA, CDR2 FQGNSA. Drawing the rest from reference TRBV7-2 and TRBJ2-5, the complete variable domain is GAGVSQSPSNKVTEKGKDVELRCDPISGHTALYWYRQSLGQGLEFLIYFQGNSAPDKSGLPSDRFSAERTGGSVSTLTIQRTQQEDSAVYLCASSLLAGGPGETQYFGPGTRLLVL.

The chain uses TRBV2 and TRBJ2-7; TRBD1 agrees at 7 bases. The CDR3 has 13 amino acids. Germline assignment: CDR1 SNHLY and CDR2 FYNNEI. V lost 10 bases, J lost 4 bases, and 10 bases stayed unmatched. This CDR3 is CANLGDRRYEQYF. The CDR3 nucleotides are TGTGCCAACCTAGGGGACAGACGTTACGAGCAGTACTTC.

The chain recombines TRBV4-1 with TRBJ2-7; D call uncertain. The ends were cut back, 4 bases at V and 3 bases at J, with 19 bases in the middle. The germline V gene has CDR1 MGHRA and CDR2 YSYEKL. This CDR3 spans 16 amino acids. CDR3 loop: CASSPTARPSGYEQYF. CDR3 DNA sequence: TGCGCCAGCAGCCCCACAGCAAGACCTTCTGGCTACGAGCAGTACTTC.

The gene calls are TRBV5-1 and TRBJ1-6, with D possibly matching TRBD1 (5 bases). In germline, CDR1 is SGHRS, CDR2 YFSETQ. The CDR3 loop spans 14 amino acids. Trimming removed 2 bases from V and 5 bases from J, with 8 bases in between. The CDR3, as DNA: TGCGCCAGCAGCTTCCGGGGGGATAATTCACCCCTCCACTTT. Translated: CASSFRGDNSPLHF.

This clone was recorded only once. The chain employs TRBV6-6 and TRBJ1-4, with TRBD1 as a possible D gene (5 bases). CDR3 length equals 15 residues. V lost 4 bases and J lost 2, with 11 bases in between. The V gene's germline CDR1 is MNHNY and CDR2 SVGAGI (reference sequence). For the CDR3, the DNA is TGTGCCAGCAGTTTTGGCGACAGTACTAATGAAAAACTGTTTTTT. It translates to CASSFGDSTNEKLFF.

The sample holds one count of this clone. The V call is TRBV28, the J call TRBJ2-7; TRBD1 matches at 7 bases. After removal of 5 bases from V and 8 bases from J, the junction contained 6 bases not matched to a gene. This CDR3 region has 12 residues. Per the germline V gene, CDR1 is MDHEN and CDR2 is SYDVKM. The CDR3 reads CASSINRGKQYF. The CDR3 nucleotides are TGTGCCAGCAGTATCAACAGGGGAAAGCAGTACTTC. The whole variable domain, filled in from reference TRBV28 and TRBJ2-7, reads DVKVTQSSRYLVKRTGEKVFLECVQDMDHENMFWYRQDPGLGLRLIYFSYDVKMKEKGDIPEGYSVSREKKERFSLILESASTNQTSMYLCASSINRGKQYFGPGTRLTVT.

The rearrangement joins TRBV7-2 to TRBJ2-1, with D perhaps matching TRBD2 (5 bases). V shed 1 base and J shed 2 bases, with 12 bases lying between them. There are 16 residues in the CDR3. Germline assignment: CDR1 SGHTA and CDR2 FQGNSA. The CDR3 DNA sequence: TGTGCCAGCAGCTTAGAGGGCGGGCCTACCTACAATGAGCAGTTCTTC. Residues: CASSLEGGPTYNEQFF.

This chain links TRBV19 with TRBJ2-2; TRBD2 matches at 14 bases. Looked up from germline, CDR1 is LNHDA and CDR2 is SQIVND (reference sequence). The trim removed 0 bases at V and 7 bases at J, leaving 4 bases unmatched. The CDR3 runs 17 residues. CDR3 sequence reads: CASSIEGTSGSRGELFF. Here the CDR3 DNA reads TGTGCCAGTAGTATAGAGGGGACTAGCGGGAGTCGCGGGGAGCTGTTTTTT. Full variable domain (missing parts from reference TRBV19 and TRBJ2-2): DGGITQSPKYLFRKEGQNVTLSCEQNLNHDAMYWYRQDPGQGLRLIYYSQIVNDFQKGDIAEGYSVSREKKESFPLTVTSAQKNPTAFYLCASSIEGTSGSRGELFFGEGSRLTVL.

This chain joins TRBV30 and TRBJ2-7, with D unclear. V lost 0 bases and J lost 6, with 9 bases in between. The CDR3 covers 12 residues. Germline V CDR1 and CDR2: GTSNPN, SVGIG (reference sequence). The CDR3 sequence: CAWSVPTSEQYF. CDR3 sequence (DNA): TGTGCCTGGAGTGTCCCTACGTCCGAGCAGTACTTC.

The V and J genes are TRBV5-1 and TRBJ1-2, with D unresolved. V was pared by 4 bases and J by 0 bases, with 13 bases between. CDR1 and CDR2 (germline): SGHRS, YFSETQ. The CDR3 consists of 15 residues. CDR3 sequence: CASSDGAGANYGYTF. The CDR3 DNA reads as TGCGCCAGCAGCGATGGCGCGGGAGCTAACTATGGCTACACCTTC.

This clone was observed once. V usage is TRBV15 and J usage is TRBJ1-2; unclear D gene. CDR1 LNHNV and CDR2 YYDKDF come from the germline V gene (reference sequence). This CDR3 has 16 residues. The germline V and J ends were trimmed by 1 base and 3 bases, with 15 bases remaining between them. Here the CDR3 DNA reads TGTGCCACCAGCAGAGGAGGGAAAGAGCATTACTATGGCTACACCTTC. Protein: CATSRGGKEHYYGYTF.

The chain uses TRBV28 and TRBJ2-5; D may be TRBD2 (6 bases). The CDR3 covers 12 residues. CDR1 is MDHEN, CDR2 SYDVKM, per germline. V was cut by 5 bases and J by 4 bases, with 8 bases left in between. CDR3 in amino acids: CASSIGGETQYF. CDR3 nucleotides: TGTGCCAGCAGTATCGGGGGAGAGACCCAGTACTTC.

This clone was counted a single time. The CDR3 nucleotides are TGTGCCAGCAGTGAAGCGACAGGGGCTGTTCAGCCCCAGCATTTT. It encodes CASSEATGAVQPQHF. The chain uses TRBV2 and TRBJ1-5; 8 nucleotides align to TRBD1. Looked up from germline, CDR1 is SNHLY and CDR2 is FYNNEI. V lost 0 bases to trimming and J lost 6 bases; unmatched junction nucleotides: 4. This CDR3 region has 15 residues.